A single T cell receptor beta chain is shown here with its context. The length of the CDR3 is 14 residues. The V segment lost 5 bases and the J segment 9 bases; nucleotides outside the gene matches: 8. Germline V gene sequence: CDR1 SGHVS, CDR2 FNYEAQ. The authors' processing: Reference gene primer amplification in the assay estimated nucleated cell counts. TCRdb's table, derived via immunoSEQ multiplex PCR, lists solely in-frame clones and lacks some. V and J calls and clone size are copied from that table; D and trimming were computed from the DNA. The table records about 110,000 clones, roughly 90% of them present only once. These data come from a study of blood T cell repertoires in COVID-19. Study in general: Samples of COVID-19 (acute and convalescent) were obtained from the United States, Italy and Spain. The cDNA or gDNA used as material had been derived from T cells, B-cell-depleted T cells, or PBMCs.

The chain is built from TRBV7-6 and TRBJ2-1; TRBD1 matches 9 bases. The sequence came from a man in his forties or fifties with active or convalescent COVID-19. Sequenced: peripheral blood. DNA for the CDR3: TGTGCCAGCAGCGCCGGGACAGGGTTTCCTGAGCAGTTCTTC. This gives the protein CASSAGTGFPEQFF.